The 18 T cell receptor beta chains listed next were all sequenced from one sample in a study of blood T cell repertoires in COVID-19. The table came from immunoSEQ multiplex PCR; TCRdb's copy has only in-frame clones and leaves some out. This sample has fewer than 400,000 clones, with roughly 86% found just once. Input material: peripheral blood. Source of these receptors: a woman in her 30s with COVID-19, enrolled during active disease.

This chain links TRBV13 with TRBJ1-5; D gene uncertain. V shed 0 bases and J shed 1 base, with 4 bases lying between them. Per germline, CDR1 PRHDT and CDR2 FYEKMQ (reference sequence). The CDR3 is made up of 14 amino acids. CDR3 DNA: TGTGCCAGCAGCTTAGGGCAGAGCAATCAGCCCCAGCATTTT. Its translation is CASSLGQSNQPQHF.

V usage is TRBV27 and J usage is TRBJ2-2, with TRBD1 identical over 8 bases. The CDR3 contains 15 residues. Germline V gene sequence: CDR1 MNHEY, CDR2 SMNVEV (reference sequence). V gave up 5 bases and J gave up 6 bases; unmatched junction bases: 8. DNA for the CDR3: TGTGCCAGCAGTCTCGGACAGGGCGCCCCCGGGGAGCTGTTTTTT. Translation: CASSLGQGAPGELFF.

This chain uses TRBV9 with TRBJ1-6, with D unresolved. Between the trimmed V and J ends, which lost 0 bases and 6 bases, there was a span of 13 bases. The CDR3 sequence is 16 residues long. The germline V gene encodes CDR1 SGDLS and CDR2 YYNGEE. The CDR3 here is CASSVDPITGNSPLHF. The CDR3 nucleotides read TGTGCCAGCAGCGTAGATCCGATAACCGGTAATTCACCCCTCCACTTT. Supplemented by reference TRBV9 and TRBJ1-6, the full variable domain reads DSGVTQTPKHLITATGQRVTLRCSPRSGDLSVYWYQQSLDQGLQFLIQYYNGEERAKGNILERFSAQQFPDLHSELNLSSLELGDSALYFCASSVDPITGNSPLHFGNGTRLTVT.

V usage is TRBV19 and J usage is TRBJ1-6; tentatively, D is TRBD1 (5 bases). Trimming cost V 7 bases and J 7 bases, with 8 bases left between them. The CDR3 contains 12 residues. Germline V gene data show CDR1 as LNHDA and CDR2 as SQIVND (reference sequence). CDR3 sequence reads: CASKAGNSPLHF. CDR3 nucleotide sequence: TGTGCCAGTAAGGCAGGGAATTCACCCCTCCACTTT.

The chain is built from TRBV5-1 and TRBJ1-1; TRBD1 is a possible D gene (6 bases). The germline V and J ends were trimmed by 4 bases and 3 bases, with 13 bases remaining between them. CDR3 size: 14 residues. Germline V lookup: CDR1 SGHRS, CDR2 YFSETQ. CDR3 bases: TGCGCCAGCAGCCCGAACAGGGTTGACACTGAAGCTTTCTTT. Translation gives CASSPNRVDTEAFF.

The CDR3 is CASSYPDSSSGNTIYF. The CDR3 nucleotides read TGTGCCAGCAGTTACCCGGACAGCAGCTCTGGAAACACCATATATTTT. J is TRBJ1-3 and V is TRBV6-5, with D possibly being TRBD1 (6 bases). CDR1 is MNHEY, CDR2 SVGAGI, per germline. This CDR3 region has 16 residues. The V gene lost 2 bases and the J gene lost 0 bases, with 11 bases spanning the gap.

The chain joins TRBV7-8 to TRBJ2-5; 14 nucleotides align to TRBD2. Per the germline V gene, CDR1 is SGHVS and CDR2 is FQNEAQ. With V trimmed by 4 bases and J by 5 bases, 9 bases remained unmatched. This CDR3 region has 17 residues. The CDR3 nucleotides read TGTGCCAGCAGCTCACCGGGACTAGCGGGGGTTCGGGAGACCCAGTACTTC. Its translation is CASSSPGLAGVRETQYF.

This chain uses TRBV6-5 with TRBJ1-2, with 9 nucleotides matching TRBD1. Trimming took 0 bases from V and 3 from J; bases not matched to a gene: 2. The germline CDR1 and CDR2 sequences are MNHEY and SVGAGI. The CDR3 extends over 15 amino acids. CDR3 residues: CASSYSRQGDYGYTF. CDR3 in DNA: TGTGCCAGCAGTTACTCGAGACAGGGGGACTATGGCTACACCTTC.

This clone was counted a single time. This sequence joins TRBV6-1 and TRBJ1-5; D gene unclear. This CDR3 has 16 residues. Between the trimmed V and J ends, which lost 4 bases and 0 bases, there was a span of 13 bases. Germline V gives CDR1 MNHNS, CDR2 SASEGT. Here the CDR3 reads CASSGTVPPSNQPQHF. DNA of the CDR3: TGTGCCAGCAGTGGCACAGTTCCCCCTAGCAATCAGCCCCAGCATTTT.

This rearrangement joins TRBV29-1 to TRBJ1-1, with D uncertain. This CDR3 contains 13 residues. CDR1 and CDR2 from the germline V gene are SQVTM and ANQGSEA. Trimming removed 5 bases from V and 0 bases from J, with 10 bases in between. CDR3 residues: CSVLRDLNTEAFF. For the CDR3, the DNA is TGCAGCGTTCTCCGGGATTTGAACACTGAAGCTTTCTTT.

The chain's CDR3 is CASSGERVLDTQYF. The CDR3 coding sequence is TGTGCCAGCAGTGGGGAGAGGGTCCTGGATACGCAGTATTTT. The chain recombines TRBV2 with TRBJ2-3, with D tentatively TRBD2 (5 bases). Looked up from germline, CDR1 is SNHLY and CDR2 is FYNNEI. The CDR3 totals 14 residues. V was shortened by 4 bases and J by 6 bases, with 14 bases between the two germline ends.

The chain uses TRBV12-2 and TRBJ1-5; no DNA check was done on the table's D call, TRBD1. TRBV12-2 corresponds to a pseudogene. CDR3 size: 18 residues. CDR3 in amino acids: CASRCHGTGVFGNQPQHF. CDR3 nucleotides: TGTGCAAGTCGCTGTCACGGGACAGGGGTATTCGGCAATCAGCCCCAGCATTTT.

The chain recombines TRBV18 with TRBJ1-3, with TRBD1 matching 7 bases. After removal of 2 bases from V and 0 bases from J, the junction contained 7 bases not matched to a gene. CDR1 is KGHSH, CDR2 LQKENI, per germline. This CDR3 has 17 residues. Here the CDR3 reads CASSPSQGGSSGNTIYF. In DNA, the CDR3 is TGTGCCAGCTCACCATCCCAGGGGGGCAGCTCTGGAAACACCATATATTTT. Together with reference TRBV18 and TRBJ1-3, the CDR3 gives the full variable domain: NAGVMQNPRHLVRRRGQEARLRCSPMKGHSHVYWYRQLPEEGLKFMVYLQKENIIDESGMPKERFSAEFPKEGPSILRIQQVVRGDSAAYFCASSPSQGGSSGNTIYFGEGSWLTVV.

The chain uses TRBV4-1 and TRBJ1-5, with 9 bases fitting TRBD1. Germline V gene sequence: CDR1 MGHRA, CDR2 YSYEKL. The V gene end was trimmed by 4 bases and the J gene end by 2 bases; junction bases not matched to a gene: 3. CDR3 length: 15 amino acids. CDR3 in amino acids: CASSLGQGGNQPQHF. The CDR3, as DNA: TGCGCCAGCAGCCTGGGACAGGGAGGCAATCAGCCCCAGCATTTT.

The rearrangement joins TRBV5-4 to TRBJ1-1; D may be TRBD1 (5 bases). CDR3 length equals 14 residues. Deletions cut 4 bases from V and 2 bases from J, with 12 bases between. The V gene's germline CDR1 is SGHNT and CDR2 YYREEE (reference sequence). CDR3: CASSPTTANTEAFF. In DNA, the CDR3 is TGTGCCAGCAGCCCAACGACAGCTAACACTGAAGCTTTCTTT.

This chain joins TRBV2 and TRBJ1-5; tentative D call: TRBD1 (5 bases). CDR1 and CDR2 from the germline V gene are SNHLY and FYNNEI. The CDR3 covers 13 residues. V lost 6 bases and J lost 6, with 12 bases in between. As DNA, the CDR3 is TGTGCCAGCAGGGGGGAGGGAGGTCAGCCCCAGCATTTT. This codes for CASRGEGGQPQHF.

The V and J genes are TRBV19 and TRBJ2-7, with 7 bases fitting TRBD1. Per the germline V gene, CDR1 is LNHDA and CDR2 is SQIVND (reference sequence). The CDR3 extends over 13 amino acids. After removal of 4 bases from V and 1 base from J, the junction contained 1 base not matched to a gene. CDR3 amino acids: CASSRDRSYEQYF. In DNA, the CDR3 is TGTGCCAGTAGTAGGGACAGATCCTACGAGCAGTACTTC.

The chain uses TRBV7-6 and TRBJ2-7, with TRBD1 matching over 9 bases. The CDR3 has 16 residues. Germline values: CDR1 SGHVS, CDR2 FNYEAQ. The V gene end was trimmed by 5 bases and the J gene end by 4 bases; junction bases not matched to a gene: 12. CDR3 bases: TGTGCCAGCAGCCTGGGCTCGGGACAGGGAGTGTACGAGCAGTACTTC. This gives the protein CASSLGSGQGVYEQYF.